A single sample is the source of the 9 T cell receptor beta chains below, sequenced in a study of T cell repertoires in cytomegalovirus infection. TCRdb analysed the reads with MiXCR anew, one entry per CDR3 protein. The table includes 100,000 or so distinct CDR3 sequences, 20% to 30% detected once. Sequenced input: CD8+ T cells from PBMCs. The receptors originated from a human donor in good health (CMV status not recorded). Some clones in this sample may be carry-over from other donors' samples.

In DNA, the CDR3 is TGTGCCAGCAGCCGGGACTCTATTGCAACTAATGAAAAACTGTTTTTT. Residues: CASSRDSIATNEKLFF. The genes are TRBV5-6 and TRBJ1-4; D possibly corresponds to TRBD1 (5 bases). Trimming left V 4 bases short and J 0 bases short, with 13 bases between. CDR3 length equals 16 residues. From germline, CDR1 is SGHDT and CDR2 YYEEEE.

This clonotype was observed a few times. This sequence joins TRBV5-1 and TRBJ1-2; a weak D match, TRBD1 (5 bases). CDR1 is SGHRS, CDR2 YFSETQ, per germline. The V end was cut by 1 base, the J end by 0 bases, with 16 bases between. CDR3 length: 17 amino acids. CDR3 in amino acids: CASSLHEWGSANYGYTF. CDR3 DNA sequence: TGCGCCAGCAGCTTGCACGAGTGGGGCTCTGCTAACTATGGCTACACCTTC.

Note on this clonotype: A read error may produce the germline difference seen at one junction end. The chain combines TRBV25-1 with TRBJ2-1; 8 bases match TRBD1. The CDR3 contains 16 residues. From germline, CDR1 is MGHDK and CDR2 SYGVNS. In DNA form, the CDR3 reads TGTGCCAGCAGTGCACCCTGGACAGGGTGGGTCGTTGAGCGGTTCTTC. Protein: CASSAPWTGWVVERFF. The full variable domain, completed using reference TRBV25-1 and TRBJ2-1, is EADIYQTPRYLVIGTGKKITLECSQTMGHDKMYWYQQDPGMELHLIHYSYGVNSTEKGDLSSESTVSRIRTEHFPLTLESARPSHTSQYLCASSAPWTGWVVERFFGPGTRLTVL.

The V call is TRBV25-1, the J call TRBJ2-1; tentative D call: TRBD1 (5 bases). Trimming removed 3 bases from V and 2 bases from J, with 8 bases in between. CDR3 length: 14 amino acids. Germline CDR1 and CDR2: MGHDK and SYGVNS. CDR3 residues: CASSDVTAYNEQFF. DNA for the CDR3: TGTGCCAGCAGTGATGTGACAGCCTACAATGAGCAGTTCTTC.

The V and J genes are TRBV27 and TRBJ2-3; 8 nucleotides line up with TRBD2. CDR1 MNHEY and CDR2 SMNVEV come from the germline V gene (reference sequence). This CDR3 is built from 12 residues. The CDR3 sequence is CATGGGADTQYF. The CDR3 region has the DNA TGTGCGACGGGGGGGGGTGCGGATACGCAGTATTTT.

V is TRBV9 and J is TRBJ1-4; TRBD1 might be the D (5 bases). The CDR3 has 15 amino acids. Germline CDR1 SGDLS, CDR2 YYNGEE. V shed 3 bases and J shed 0 bases, with 9 bases lying between them. In DNA, the CDR3 is TGTGCCAGCAGCGGGAGGGACGCAACTAATGAAAAACTGTTTTTT. Its protein is CASSGRDATNEKLFF.

This clonotype came up once. The rearrangement uses TRBV7-9 and TRBJ2-1; TRBD1 matches at 11 bases. This CDR3 contains 17 residues. Germline loops: CDR1 SEHNR, CDR2 FQNEAQ (reference sequence). Losses at the gene ends were 7 bases for V and 7 bases for J; bases not matched to a gene: 15. The CDR3: CASTGAFGTGGFNEQFF. The CDR3 nucleotides read TGTGCCAGCACCGGAGCCTTCGGGACAGGGGGTTTTAATGAGCAGTTCTTC.

This chain connects TRBV27 to TRBJ1-5, with D perhaps TRBD1 (5 bases). The germline CDR1 and CDR2 sequences are MNHEY and SMNVEV (reference sequence). V was trimmed by 7 bases and J by 1 base, leaving 11 bases between them. CDR3 length equals 14 residues. The CDR3 spells CASMGTGSNQPQHF. CDR3 bases: TGTGCCAGCATGGGGACGGGGAGCAATCAGCCCCAGCATTTT.

This clonotype was counted a few times. The chain combines TRBV29-1 with TRBJ2-7, with D perhaps TRBD2 (6 bases). Germline loops: CDR1 SQVTM, CDR2 ANQGSEA. The ends were cut back, 7 bases at V and 5 bases at J, with 15 bases in the middle. The CDR3 runs 12 residues. The CDR3 sequence is CSATRRDHEQYF. DNA for the CDR3: TGCAGCGCCACCCGGCGGGATCACGAGCAGTACTTC.